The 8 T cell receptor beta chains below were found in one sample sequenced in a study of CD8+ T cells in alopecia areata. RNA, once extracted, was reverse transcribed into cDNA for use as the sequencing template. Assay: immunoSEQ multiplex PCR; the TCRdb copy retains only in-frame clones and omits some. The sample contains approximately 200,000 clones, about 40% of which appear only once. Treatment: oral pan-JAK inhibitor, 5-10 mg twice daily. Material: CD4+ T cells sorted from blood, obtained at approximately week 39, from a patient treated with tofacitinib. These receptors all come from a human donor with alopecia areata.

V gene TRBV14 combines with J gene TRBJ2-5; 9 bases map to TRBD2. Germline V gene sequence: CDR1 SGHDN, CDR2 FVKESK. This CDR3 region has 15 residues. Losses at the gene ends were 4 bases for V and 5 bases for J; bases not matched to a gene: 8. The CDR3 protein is CASSPYSGSGETQYF. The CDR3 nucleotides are TGTGCCAGCAGCCCCTATAGCGGGAGCGGTGAGACCCAGTACTTC.

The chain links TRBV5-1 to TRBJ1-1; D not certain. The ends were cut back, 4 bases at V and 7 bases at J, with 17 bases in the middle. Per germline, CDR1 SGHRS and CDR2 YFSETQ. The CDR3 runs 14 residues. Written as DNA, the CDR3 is TGCGCCAGCAGCCCCAACTCCCCTCAATTTGAAGCTTTCTTT. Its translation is CASSPNSPQFEAFF. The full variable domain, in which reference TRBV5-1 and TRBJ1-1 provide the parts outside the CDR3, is KAGVTQTPRYLIKTRGQQVTLSCSPISGHRSVSWYQQTPGQGLQFLFEYFSETQRNKGNFPGRFSGRQFSNSRSEMNVSTLELGDSALYLCASSPNSPQFEAFFGQGTRLTVV.

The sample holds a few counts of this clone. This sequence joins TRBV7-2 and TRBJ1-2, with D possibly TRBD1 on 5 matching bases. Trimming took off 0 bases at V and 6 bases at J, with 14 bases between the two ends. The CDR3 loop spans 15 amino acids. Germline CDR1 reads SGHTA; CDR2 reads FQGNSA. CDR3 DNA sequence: TGTGCCAGCAGCTTAGCGCGGTCAATGGGGCATGGCTACACCTTC. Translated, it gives CASSLARSMGHGYTF.

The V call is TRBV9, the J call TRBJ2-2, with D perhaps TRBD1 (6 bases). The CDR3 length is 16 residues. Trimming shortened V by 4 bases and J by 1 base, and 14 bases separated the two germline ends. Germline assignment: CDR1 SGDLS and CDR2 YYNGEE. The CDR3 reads CASSPRDRKNTGELFF. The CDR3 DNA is TGTGCCAGCAGCCCCCGAGACAGGAAGAACACCGGGGAGCTGTTTTTT. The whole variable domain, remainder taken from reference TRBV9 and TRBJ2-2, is DSGVTQTPKHLITATGQRVTLRCSPRSGDLSVYWYQQSLDQGLQFLIQYYNGEERAKGNILERFSAQQFPDLHSELNLSSLELGDSALYFCASSPRDRKNTGELFFGEGSRLTVL.

DNA of the CDR3: TGCGCCAGCAGCCCACTCCCCGCATGGGGTAATGAAAAACTGTTTTTT. It translates to CASSPLPAWGNEKLFF. J is TRBJ1-4 and V is TRBV4-1; D is unclear. The CDR3 is 16 residues long. CDR1 and CDR2 (germline): MGHRA, YSYEKL. V dropped 4 bases and J dropped 4 bases, with 16 bases sitting between them.

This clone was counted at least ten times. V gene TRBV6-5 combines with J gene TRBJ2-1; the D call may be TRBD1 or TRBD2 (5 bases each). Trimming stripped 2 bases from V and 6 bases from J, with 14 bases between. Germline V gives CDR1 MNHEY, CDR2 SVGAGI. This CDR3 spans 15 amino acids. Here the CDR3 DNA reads TGTGCCAGCAGTTACAGGGGCCAACGGGGCAATGAGCAGTTCTTC. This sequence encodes CASSYRGQRGNEQFF.

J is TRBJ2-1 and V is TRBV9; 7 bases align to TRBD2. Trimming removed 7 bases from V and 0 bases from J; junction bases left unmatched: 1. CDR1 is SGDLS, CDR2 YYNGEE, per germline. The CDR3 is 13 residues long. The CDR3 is CASSGGSYNEQFF. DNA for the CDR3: TGTGCCAGCTCGGGGGGCTCCTACAATGAGCAGTTCTTC.

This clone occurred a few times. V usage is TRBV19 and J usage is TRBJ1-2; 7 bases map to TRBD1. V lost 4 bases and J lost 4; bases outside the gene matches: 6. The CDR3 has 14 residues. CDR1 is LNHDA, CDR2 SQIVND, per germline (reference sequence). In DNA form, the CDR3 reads TGTGCCAGTAGTAAAGGGACAGCTTCCTATGGCTACACCTTC. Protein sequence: CASSKGTASYGYTF.